The 12 T cell receptor beta chains reported below all come from one sample, sequenced in a study of CD8+CD57+ T cells in acquired aplastic anemia. Researchers used genomic DNA as the template to profile TCR beta VDJ and CDR3. One entry per CDR3 protein, called by TCRdb with MiXCR from the reads. Counted here are approximately 65,000 distinct CDR3 sequences, under 55% occurring once; the ten biggest clones make up under 3%. Sequencing was done on a sample of sorted CD4+, CD8+, or CD8+CD57+ T cells (not recorded which) from PBMCs. These receptors were obtained from a human donor in good health, serving as a control.

J is TRBJ2-7 and V is TRBV9; TRBD1 is a possible D gene (6 bases). Trimming stripped 4 bases from V and 3 bases from J, with 8 bases between. The germline gives CDR1 SGDLS, CDR2 YYNGEE. There are 12 residues in the CDR3. The CDR3 DNA sequence: TGTGCCAGCAGCCGGGACAACTACGAGCAGTACTTC. It encodes CASSRDNYEQYF.

Relative to its sample, this clonotype is medium-sized (0.01 to 0.1%). The chain links TRBV19 to TRBJ1-2; D unclear. CDR1 LNHDA and CDR2 SQIVND come from the germline V gene (reference sequence). Deletions cut 10 bases from V and 2 bases from J, with 14 bases between. The CDR3 is 13 residues long. The CDR3 spells CATRTVENYGYTF. Written as DNA, the CDR3 is TGTGCCACACGGACGGTTGAGAACTATGGCTACACCTTC. Drawing the rest from reference TRBV19 and TRBJ1-2, the complete variable domain is DGGITQSPKYLFRKEGQNVTLSCEQNLNHDAMYWYRQDPGQGLRLIYYSQIVNDFQKGDIAEGYSVSREKKESFPLTVTSAQKNPTAFYLCATRTVENYGYTFGSGTRLTVV.

The rearrangement uses TRBV2 and TRBJ2-3; 8 bases align to TRBD2. V shed 4 bases, J shed 2 bases, and the junction held 5 bases outside the gene matches. The V gene's germline CDR1 is SNHLY and CDR2 FYNNEI. There are 15 residues in the CDR3. In DNA, the CDR3 is TGTGCCAGCAGTGTCGGCGGGGGGACCACAGATACGCAGTATTTT. As protein: CASSVGGGTTDTQYF.

The chain is built from TRBV7-2 and TRBJ2-5; D is possibly TRBD1 or TRBD2 (5 bases each). The CDR3 length is 15 residues. V gave up 0 bases and J gave up 3 bases, with 11 bases separating them. Germline CDR1 SGHTA, CDR2 FQGNSA. The CDR3 DNA sequence: TGTGCCAGCAGCTTAGCTGGGGGTCCGAAAGAGACCCAGTACTTC. It codes for CASSLAGGPKETQYF.

V is TRBV2 and J is TRBJ1-1, with D perhaps TRBD1 (5 bases). Germline V CDR1 and CDR2: SNHLY, FYNNEI. This CDR3 has 14 residues. The V end was cut by 7 bases, the J end by 10 bases, with 22 bases between. The CDR3: CASTGGLAGGAAFF. The CDR3, as DNA: TGTGCCAGCACAGGTGGACTAGCGGGAGGGGCAGCTTTCTTT.

Here the CDR3 reads CASSLEQIYGYTF. The CDR3 nucleotides read TGTGCCAGCAGCTTAGAACAGATCTATGGCTACACCTTC. V usage is TRBV7-8 and J usage is TRBJ1-2; D remains ambiguous. The CDR3 contains 13 residues. V lost 1 base, J lost 4 bases, and 7 bases lay in between. CDR1 and CDR2 from the germline V gene are SGHVS and FQNEAQ.

V usage is TRBV29-1 and J usage is TRBJ2-7, with TRBD1 as a possible D gene (6 bases). V dropped 5 bases and J dropped 3 bases, with 11 bases sitting between them. The CDR3 is made up of 12 amino acids. The germline V gene encodes CDR1 SQVTM and CDR2 ANQGSEA. CDR3 DNA: TGCAGCGTTATGCAGGGGAGCTACGAGCAGTACTTC. Protein sequence: CSVMQGSYEQYF.

The gene calls are TRBV7-9 and TRBJ1-2; D remains ambiguous. The CDR3 length is 13 residues. With 5 bases removed from V and 5 bases from J, the gap between germline ends came to 12 bases. Germline CDR1 is SEHNR and CDR2 is FQNEAQ (reference sequence). CDR3 nucleotide sequence: TGTGCCAGCAGCCCCCCCTCCGATTATGGCTACACCTTC. It yields the protein CASSPPSDYGYTF.

The V and J genes are TRBV5-1 and TRBJ2-3; TRBD2 aligns across 15 bases. The trim removed 0 bases at V and 4 bases at J, leaving 9 bases unmatched. CDR1 and CDR2 from the germline V gene are SGHRS and YFSETQ. The CDR3 loop spans 19 amino acids. The CDR3 DNA reads as TGCGCCAGCAGCTTGGGGACTAGCGGGAGGGCTATGGGCGCAGATACGCAGTATTTT. This translates into CASSLGTSGRAMGADTQYF. Looking up the rest from reference TRBV5-1 and TRBJ2-3 gives the full variable domain: KAGVTQTPRYLIKTRGQQVTLSCSPISGHRSVSWYQQTPGQGLQFLFEYFSETQRNKGNFPGRFSGRQFSNSRSEMNVSTLELGDSALYLCASSLGTSGRAMGADTQYFGPGTRLTVL.

This chain joins TRBV7-6 and TRBJ2-3, with D perhaps TRBD1 or TRBD2 (7 bases each). CDR1 and CDR2 from the germline V gene are SGHVS and FNYEAQ. The CDR3 is 16 amino acids. Trimming took off 5 bases at V and 4 bases at J, with 19 bases between the two ends. For the CDR3, the DNA is TGTGCCAGCAGCCAGGGGGTGGAGACTAGCCCAGATACGCAGTATTTT. Residues: CASSQGVETSPDTQYF. The full variable domain, completed using reference TRBV7-6 and TRBJ2-3, is GAGVSQSPRYKVTKRGQDVALRCDPISGHVSLYWYRQALGQGPEFLTYFNYEAQQDKSGLPNDRFSAERPEGSISTLTIQRTEQRDSAMYRCASSQGVETSPDTQYFGPGTRLTVL.

This clonotype was recorded many times. The chain links TRBV18 to TRBJ1-6, with D possibly matching TRBD1 (5 bases). Germline loops: CDR1 KGHSH, CDR2 LQKENI. The CDR3 totals 13 residues. Trimming shortened V by 4 bases and J by 6 bases, and 7 bases separated the two germline ends. The CDR3 nucleotides read TGTGCCAGCTCACAGGGGTTTAATTCACCCCTCCACTTT. This sequence encodes CASSQGFNSPLHF. Complete variable domain (other parts from reference TRBV18 and TRBJ1-6): NAGVMQNPRHLVRRRGQEARLRCSPMKGHSHVYWYRQLPEEGLKFMVYLQKENIIDESGMPKERFSAEFPKEGPSILRIQQVVRGDSAAYFCASSQGFNSPLHFGNGTRLTVT.

In its sample, this clonotype was seen many times. CDR3 in DNA: TGCGCCAGCAGCCAAGAAAGAGTTAACTATGGCTACACCTTC. Its translation: CASSQERVNYGYTF. The rearrangement joins TRBV4-1 to TRBJ1-2; D not resolved. The CDR3 runs 14 residues. Germline CDR1 is MGHRA and CDR2 is YSYEKL. V shed 0 bases and J shed 1 base, with 6 bases lying between them.